This entry lists 18 T cell receptor beta chains sequenced from one sample in a study of early T cells in non-severe SARS-CoV-2 infection (dated by TCRdb to 2020 to 2023). Library method: 5' RACE. This sample was sequenced with a NextSeq 500. TCRdb itself trimmed the public reads at Q25 with fastp, ran MiXCR and retained productive beta chains. Here each entry gathers all rows of one CDR3 protein and keeps the most common genes and DNA. In this sample the table shows 45,000 to 60,000 distinct CDR3 sequences, roughly 8.8% of which occur a single time. Under 25% of the sample is taken by the ten largest. Material for sequencing was whole blood. All receptors derive from an adult who was a healthcare worker with PCR-confirmed SARS-CoV-2 infection or an uninfected control (not recorded which).

In its sample, this clonotype is large. The rearrangement links TRBV27 to TRBJ2-3; D is possibly TRBD1 (6 bases). Germline V lookup: CDR1 MNHEY, CDR2 SMNVEV (reference sequence). The CDR3 runs 16 residues. V was cut by 4 bases and J by 3 bases, with 17 bases left in between. CDR3 bases: TGTGCCAGCAGTTCCCAACAGGGAATTGCGACAGATACGCAGTATTTT. Residues: CASSSQQGIATDTQYF.

This clonotype showed up just a few times. The chain joins TRBV6-6 to TRBJ2-7; 7 nucleotides agree with TRBD1. This CDR3 contains 15 residues. CDR1 is MNHNY and CDR2 is SVGAGI in the germline V gene (reference sequence). V was pared by 0 bases and J by 5 bases, with 7 bases of the junction left unmatched. The CDR3 reads CASSYSSRGGNEQYF. Here the CDR3 DNA reads TGTGCCAGCAGTTACTCTTCGAGAGGGGGCAACGAGCAGTACTTC.

The chain has TRBV7-9 and TRBJ1-1; D is uncertain. This CDR3 spans 15 amino acids. Germline CDR1 reads SEHNR; CDR2 reads FQNEAQ (reference sequence). V gave up 7 bases and J gave up 2 bases, with 17 bases separating them. The CDR3 nucleotides are TGTGCCAGCATGTTCCGGGGAAGGGATAACACTGAAGCTTTCTTT. It translates to CASMFRGRDNTEAFF. The complete variable domain, with remaining parts taken from reference TRBV7-9 and TRBJ1-1, reads DTGVSQNPRHKITKRGQNVTFRCDPISEHNRLYWYRQTLGQGPEFLTYFQNEAQLEKSRLLSDRFSAERPKGSFSTLEIQRTEQGDSAMYLCASMFRGRDNTEAFFGQGTRLTVV.

The chain employs TRBV7-9 and TRBJ1-1, with D possibly being TRBD1 (5 bases). Per the germline V gene, CDR1 is SEHNR and CDR2 is FQNEAQ (reference sequence). This CDR3 contains 13 residues. The V end was cut by 5 bases, the J end by 1 base, with 8 bases between. The CDR3 DNA follows: TGTGCCAGCAGCGCGACAGCGAACACTGAAGCTTTCTTT. It specifies CASSATANTEAFF.

This clonotype was detected ten times or more. The chain has TRBV7-9 and TRBJ1-1; D may be TRBD1 (6 bases). V was cut by 5 bases and J by 1 base, with 14 bases left in between. Germline V gene data show CDR1 as SEHNR and CDR2 as FQNEAQ (reference sequence). The CDR3 length is 15 residues. The CDR3 DNA follows: TGTGCCAGCAGCGAAAACAGGGTCCAGAACACTGAAGCTTTCTTT. This translates into CASSENRVQNTEAFF.

Worth noting for this clonotype: The junction and the germline gene differ at one end; a read error may be behind it. CDR3 nucleotides: TGCGCCAGCCGGCCAGGGAGCTCCTACAATGTGCAGTTCTTC. Translated, it gives CASRPGSSYNVQFF. The chain has TRBV4-1 and TRBJ2-1, with D possibly called TRBD1 or TRBD2 (5 bases each). The germline V gene has CDR1 MGHRA and CDR2 YSYEKL. The CDR3 runs to 14 residues.

This clonotype was counted between two and nine times. The chain employs TRBV21-1 and TRBJ2-7; TRBD1 was called by the table and not checked on the DNA. TRBV21-1 is classified as a pseudogene. The CDR3 consists of 15 residues. CDR3 in amino acids: CASSTGKKSSYEQYF. CDR3 nucleotide sequence: TGTGCCAGCAGCACAGGGAAGAAGAGCTCCTACGAGCAGTACTTC.

The rearrangement joins TRBV12-3 or TRBV12-4 to TRBJ2-2; D gene uncertain. The V end was cut by 0 bases, the J end by 2 bases, with 7 bases between. CDR3 length: 15 residues. The CDR3 DNA reads TGTGCCAGCAGTTTAGCTGCCCGAAACACCGGGGAGCTGTTTTTT. Protein product: CASSLAARNTGELFF.

This clonotype came up a few times. This chain links TRBV20-1 with TRBJ2-5, with 9 bases lining up with TRBD2. The CDR3 length is 15 residues. CDR1 is DFQATT, CDR2 SNEGSKA, per germline (reference sequence). V shed 2 bases and J 1 base; nucleotides not matched to a gene: 5. CDR3 sequence (DNA): TGCAGTGCTAGACTTGCTAGCGGGGCCCAAGAGACCCAGTACTTC. Its protein product is CSARLASGAQETQYF.

This clonotype has at least ten counts. This chain uses TRBV30 with TRBJ2-3, with 7 nucleotides matching TRBD2. The CDR3 length is 13 residues. In germline, CDR1 is GTSNPN, CDR2 SVGIG (reference sequence). The V gene end was trimmed by 0 bases and the J gene end by 10 bases; junction bases not matched to a gene: 7. The CDR3 sequence: CAWSVLGGESQYF. The CDR3 nucleotides are TGTGCCTGGAGTGTACTGGGGGGGGAGTCGCAGTATTTT. The complete variable domain, with remaining parts taken from reference TRBV30 and TRBJ2-3, reads SQTIHQWPATLVQPVGSPLSLECTVEGTSNPNLYWYRQAAGRGLQLLFYSVGIGQISSEVPQNLSASRPQDRQFILSSKKLLLSDSGFYLCAWSVLGGESQYFGPGTRLTVL.

The chain has TRBV13 and TRBJ1-5, with D unresolved. Trimming removed 4 bases from V and 8 bases from J, with 15 bases in between. CDR1 and CDR2 (germline): PRHDT, FYEKMQ (reference sequence). This CDR3 is 14 amino acids long. The CDR3 nucleotides are TGTGCCAGCAGCTCTGGACCCAAAGTGGAGCCCCAGCATTTT. It yields the protein CASSSGPKVEPQHF.

This clonotype was found a few times. This chain uses TRBV3-1 with TRBJ1-1; tentative D call: TRBD1 (5 bases). CDR1 LGHDT and CDR2 YNNKEL come from the germline V gene (reference sequence). This CDR3 spans 16 amino acids. V was shortened by 4 bases and J by 1 base, with 16 bases between the two germline ends. The CDR3, as DNA: TGTGCCAGCAGCCGGCCCGGGGGGAGGAAGAACACTGAAGCTTTCTTT. Translated: CASSRPGGRKNTEAFF.

The table lists this clonotype with many counts. This sequence joins TRBV30 and TRBJ1-6; D may be TRBD1 (6 bases). Per germline, CDR1 GTSNPN and CDR2 SVGIG (reference sequence). The CDR3 runs to 11 residues. Between the trimmed V and J ends, which lost 4 bases and 14 bases, there was a span of 12 bases. CDR3 in DNA: TGTGCCTGGACAGGGGCTTCGGCCCTCCACTTT. Its translation is CAWTGASALHF.

This clonotype was recorded a few times. The chain carries TRBV7-9 and TRBJ2-2, with D hard to call. CDR3 size: 12 residues. The V gene lost 5 bases and the J gene lost 9 bases, with 10 bases spanning the gap. Germline CDR1 reads SEHNR; CDR2 reads FQNEAQ (reference sequence). In DNA form, the CDR3 reads TGTGCCAGCAGCACCTCCAGCCGGGAGCTGTTTTTT. Encoded protein: CASSTSSRELFF. Variable domain in full (rest from reference TRBV7-9 and TRBJ2-2): DTGVSQNPRHKITKRGQNVTFRCDPISEHNRLYWYRQTLGQGPEFLTYFQNEAQLEKSRLLSDRFSAERPKGSFSTLEIQRTEQGDSAMYLCASSTSSRELFFGEGSRLTVL.

V and J are TRBV2 and TRBJ2-1, with D possibly being TRBD2 (5 bases). The germline V gene has CDR1 SNHLY and CDR2 FYNNEI. This CDR3 contains 14 residues. The V gene lost 8 bases and the J gene lost 5 bases, with 16 bases spanning the gap. This chain's CDR3 is CASSQSWGDNEQFF. In DNA, the CDR3 is TGTGCCAGCTCTCAGTCCTGGGGAGACAATGAGCAGTTCTTC.

CDR3 protein: CSTTGMEEKLFF. For the CDR3, the DNA is TGCAGTACGACAGGGATGGAGGAAAAACTGTTTTTT. V and J are TRBV20-1 and TRBJ1-4; 7 positions agree with TRBD1. V shed 8 bases and J 8 bases; nucleotides not matched to a gene: 8. CDR1 and CDR2 (germline): DFQATT, SNEGSKA (reference sequence). The CDR3 covers 12 residues.

The J gene is TRBJ1-1, the V gene TRBV7-3; 11 bases map to TRBD1. The germline CDR1 and CDR2 sequences are SGHTA and FQGTGA. The CDR3 has 16 amino acids. V lost 5 bases, J lost 4 bases, and 9 bases stayed unmatched. The CDR3 is CASSPGTGGLGTEAFF. As DNA, the CDR3 is TGTGCCAGCAGCCCAGGGACAGGGGGATTGGGCACTGAAGCTTTCTTT.

This clonotype was observed a few times. This rearrangement joins TRBV6-5 to TRBJ2-7; 7 bases match TRBD1. This CDR3 spans 14 amino acids. J lost 2 bases, V lost 5 bases, and 6 bases had no gene match. CDR1 is MNHEY, CDR2 SVGAGI, per germline. The CDR3 DNA reads as TGTGCCAGCAGTGACAGGGATTACCCCTACGAGCAGTACTTC. Translated, it gives CASSDRDYPYEQYF.